This TCR beta chain derives from a study of molecular identifiers for immune sequencing clone quantification. The ends were cut back, 1 base at V and 0 bases at J, with 9 bases in the middle. This CDR3 is 16 amino acids long. Sorting captured naive CD8 T cells as CD8+CD4-CCR7+CD45RA+. The table lists this clonotype with many counts. TCRdb analysed the PCR reads with MiXCR anew, one entry per CDR3 protein. The sample shows approximately 550,000 distinct CDR3 sequences, under 30% of them seen only once. This chain connects TRBV23-1 to TRBJ2-2; TRBD1 is a possible D gene (6 bases). TRBV23-1 falls under the ORF class, with uncertain function. Sequencing used naive CD8+ T cells from blood, with Jurkat cell RNA spiked in. Subset indicated: FACS-sorted CD8+CD4-CCR7+CD45RA+ naive T cells. The clonotype was recovered from a human donor in good health. Some libraries in this study had Jurkat cell RNA spiked in. CDR3 region: CASSQYRVSNTGELFF. CDR3 coding DNA: TGCGCCAGCAGTCAATACAGGGTATCGAACACCGGGGAGCTGTTTTTT.